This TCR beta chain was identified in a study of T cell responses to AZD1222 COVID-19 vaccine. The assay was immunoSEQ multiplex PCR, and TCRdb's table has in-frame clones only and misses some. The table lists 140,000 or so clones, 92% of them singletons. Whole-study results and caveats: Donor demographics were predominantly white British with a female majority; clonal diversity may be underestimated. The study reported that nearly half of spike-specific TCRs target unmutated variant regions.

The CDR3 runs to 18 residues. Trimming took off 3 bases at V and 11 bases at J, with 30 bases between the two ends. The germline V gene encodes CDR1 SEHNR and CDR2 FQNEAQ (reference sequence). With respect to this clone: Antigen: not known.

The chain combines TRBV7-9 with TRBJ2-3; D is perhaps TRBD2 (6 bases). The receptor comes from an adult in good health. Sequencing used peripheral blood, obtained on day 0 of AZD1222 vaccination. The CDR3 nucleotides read TGTGCCAGCAGCTTCCGCGGGACGGGCCCCAGTAGACAGTACGGGCAGTATTTT. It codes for CASSFRGTGPSRQYGQYF.